Below are 18 T cell receptor beta chains sequenced from a single sample in a study of identical twins. TCRdb called the 5' RACE reads again in MiXCR, with one record for every CDR3 protein. This sample has more than 350,000 distinct CDR3 sequences, with 7% to 9.5% found just once. The sample comprised naive T cells sorted from blood. The receptors were gathered from a woman aged 50 to 60 in good health.

This clonotype has a handful of counts. V gene TRBV7-9 combines with J gene TRBJ2-3; D possibly uses TRBD1 or TRBD2 (6 bases each). Trimming cost V 5 bases and J 3 bases, with 21 bases left between them. Germline loops: CDR1 SEHNR, CDR2 FQNEAQ (reference sequence). This CDR3 has 17 residues. The CDR3 region is CASSPTDAGHWTDTQYF. CDR3 coding DNA: TGTGCCAGCAGCCCAACTGACGCGGGACACTGGACAGATACGCAGTATTTT.

This clonotype was seen ten or more times. This chain links TRBV12-3 or TRBV12-4 with TRBJ1-1; D is undetermined. V lost 7 bases and J 4 bases, leaving 16 bases between the germline ends. The CDR3 is 14 amino acids. In DNA, the CDR3 is TGTGCCAGCACCCCCGGTGGCGGGGTCACTGAAGCTTTCTTT. Its translation: CASTPGGGVTEAFF.

The table lists this clonotype with many counts. The rearrangement links TRBV19 to TRBJ2-7, with a tentative D call TRBD1 (6 bases). Germline-derived CDR1 and CDR2 are LNHDA and SQIVND (reference sequence). The V end lost 3 bases, the J end lost 5 bases, and 17 bases lay between the germline ends. There are 15 residues in the CDR3. CDR3 sequence: CASSISNRVLNEQYF. CDR3 sequence (DNA): TGTGCCAGTAGTATTTCGAACAGGGTTCTTAACGAGCAGTACTTC.

The chain uses TRBV4-1 and TRBJ2-5; a possible D gene is TRBD1 (7 bases). The germline V gene encodes CDR1 MGHRA and CDR2 YSYEKL. Trimming shortened V by 1 base and J by 3 bases, and 27 bases separated the two germline ends. This CDR3 region has 20 residues. The CDR3 coding sequence is TGCGCCAGCAGCCAAGGAGGAGGGCAGGGATCCCCAGGGGGAGAAGAGACCCAGTACTTC. This gives the protein CASSQGGGQGSPGGEETQYF.

This clonotype was recorded a few times. V and J are TRBV28 and TRBJ1-5; D is uncertain. Trimming cost V 3 bases and J 4 bases, with 7 bases left between them. Germline V gives CDR1 MDHEN, CDR2 SYDVKM. CDR3 length: 13 amino acids. CDR3 amino acids: CASSLRMNQPQHF. For the CDR3, the DNA is TGTGCCAGCAGTTTGAGGATGAATCAGCCCCAGCATTTT.

This clonotype was seen ten or more times. The V and J genes are TRBV12-3 or TRBV12-4 and TRBJ2-1, with D perhaps TRBD2 (5 bases). The V end was cut by 4 bases, the J end by 0 bases, with 10 bases between. CDR3 length equals 15 residues. CDR3 nucleotide sequence: TGTGCCAGCAGTTGGGGAGCCCACTCCTACAATGAGCAGTTCTTC. Its protein product is CASSWGAHSYNEQFF.

This clonotype was recorded a few times. The genes are TRBV5-1 and TRBJ1-1; D unclear. Germline values: CDR1 SGHRS, CDR2 YFSETQ. V lost 5 bases, J lost 2 bases, and 10 bases lay in between. CDR3 length: 13 residues. Here the CDR3 DNA reads TGCGCCAGCAGAGGGATAGTAAACACTGAAGCTTTCTTT. This encodes CASRGIVNTEAFF.

The CDR3 reads CASSLAQGGAGANVLTF. In DNA, the CDR3 is TGTGCCAGCAGCTTAGCCCAGGGGGGTGCTGGGGCCAACGTCCTGACTTTC. This sequence joins TRBV11-3 and TRBJ2-6; maybe TRBD1 (7 bases). V gave up 1 base and J gave up 2 bases, with 12 bases separating them. The CDR3 is made up of 17 amino acids. Germline V gene data show CDR1 as SGHNT and CDR2 as YENEEA.

This clonotype came up a few times. The chain uses TRBV29-1 and TRBJ1-4; D might be TRBD1 (5 bases). The CDR3 totals 16 residues. The V gene lost 2 bases and the J gene lost 7 bases, with 20 bases spanning the gap. CDR1 is SQVTM, CDR2 ANQGSEA, per germline. CDR3 loop: CSVELSTGERGEKLFF. The CDR3 coding sequence is TGCAGCGTTGAATTGAGTACGGGGGAACGGGGTGAAAAACTGTTTTTT.

This clonotype was seen ten or more times. This chain links TRBV6-5 with TRBJ2-2, with TRBD2 identical over 7 bases. J was trimmed by 6 bases and V by 4 bases; bases with no gene match: 11. There are 16 residues in the CDR3. Looked up from germline, CDR1 is MNHEY and CDR2 is SVGAGI. The CDR3 DNA follows: TGTGCCAGCAGTTCGGGGGGACTCTCTGGCGCCGGGGAGCTGTTTTTT. It specifies CASSSGGLSGAGELFF.

Only a few counts were recorded for this clonotype. CDR3 in DNA: TGCAGCGTTTCACAGGGCGCGCACGAGCAGTACGTC. This translates into CSVSQGAHEQYV. The chain joins TRBV29-1 to TRBJ2-7, with TRBD1 as a possible D gene (6 bases). Per the germline V gene, CDR1 is SQVTM and CDR2 is ANQGSEA. V lost 5 bases and J 5 bases, leaving 13 bases between the germline ends. This CDR3 is 12 amino acids long.

This clonotype has at least ten counts. The V gene is TRBV5-1, the J gene TRBJ2-7; tentatively, D is TRBD1 (5 bases). This CDR3 has 16 amino acids. Per the germline V gene, CDR1 is SGHRS and CDR2 is YFSETQ. Trimming took 0 bases from V and 4 from J, leaving 17 bases between them. This CDR3 is CASSLEGLGPIYEQYF. The DNA for the CDR3 is TGCGCCAGCAGCTTGGAGGGGTTAGGACCCATTTACGAGCAGTACTTC.

The rearrangement joins TRBV11-1 to TRBJ2-6; no firm D call. This CDR3 is built from 12 residues. CDR1 is SGHAT and CDR2 is FQDESV in the germline V gene (reference sequence). The V gene lost 1 base and the J gene lost 5 bases, with 0 bases spanning the gap. The CDR3 region is CASSLGANVLTF. The CDR3 coding sequence is TGTGCCAGCAGCTTAGGGGCCAACGTCCTGACTTTC.

The table lists this clonotype with a few counts. The rearrangement uses TRBV29-1 and TRBJ2-7, with 7 bases fitting TRBD1. The V segment lost 5 bases and the J segment 4 bases; nucleotides outside the gene matches: 5. Germline V gene sequence: CDR1 SQVTM, CDR2 ANQGSEA. The CDR3 spans 12 residues. The CDR3 DNA reads TGCAGCGTTCGGGACAGCCAATACGAGCAGTACTTC. Translated, it gives CSVRDSQYEQYF.

This clonotype was counted many times. The chain links TRBV10-3 to TRBJ2-3; D is ambiguous. The germline V gene encodes CDR1 ENHRY and CDR2 SYGVKD. V lost 4 bases, J lost 5 bases, and 10 bases lay in between. There are 13 residues in the CDR3. CDR3 loop: CAISGGVQDTQYF. The CDR3 DNA sequence: TGTGCCATCAGTGGAGGCGTTCAAGATACGCAGTATTTT.

This clonotype was observed a handful of times. The chain is built from TRBV7-9 and TRBJ2-7, with D maybe TRBD1 (5 bases). The length of the CDR3 is 13 residues. The V gene lost 9 bases and the J gene lost 4 bases, with 16 bases spanning the gap. The germline V gene has CDR1 SEHNR and CDR2 FQNEAQ (reference sequence). This CDR3 reads CASWIDSSYEQYF. The CDR3 bases are TGTGCCAGTTGGATTGACAGTTCTTACGAGCAGTACTTC.

This clonotype was seen repeatedly, ten times or more. This chain uses TRBV20-1 with TRBJ1-1; possibly TRBD1 for D (5 bases). With 0 bases removed from V and 11 bases from J, the gap between germline ends came to 13 bases. The CDR3 contains 12 residues. Germline V CDR1 and CDR2: DFQATT, SNEGSKA (reference sequence). CDR3: CSARDIRGDAFF. CDR3 sequence (DNA): TGCAGTGCTAGAGATATAAGGGGTGACGCTTTCTTT.

The CDR3 spells CASSQQGIRATNEKLFF. In DNA, the CDR3 is TGTGCCAGCAGCCAACAAGGGATACGTGCAACTAATGAAAAACTGTTTTTT. The chain employs TRBV16 and TRBJ1-4; no definite D call. Germline lookup yields CDR1 KGHSY and CDR2 FQNENV. Trimming left V 2 bases short and J 0 bases short, with 13 bases between. The CDR3 is 17 amino acids.